These 15 T cell receptor beta chains were sequenced from one sample in a study of human T cells and chemical hapten exposure (dated by TCRdb to 2020 to 2022). The receptor library was made with RACE. TCRdb records NextSeq 500 as the sequencer. The raw public reads went through TCRdb reprocessing: fastp at Q25, MiXCR clone calling, in-frame beta chains kept. Every distinct CDR3 protein forms one entry, paired with its most common genes and DNA. The sample has 110,000 or so distinct CDR3 sequences on record, 9.2% of them singletons. Approximately 2.8% of the sample goes to the ten largest clones. The time point label corresponds to: patch test 2, 6 weeks after DPC sensitization. The treatment or condition label for this specimen denotes: therapeutic diphenylcyclopropenone sensitization with weekly scalp DPC. The material sequenced was whole blood, taken in connection with sensitization to the hapten diphenylcyclopropenone (DPC). Receptors were obtained from a woman between 40 and 55 years old with alopecia areata. Some clones in this sample may be carry-over from other donors' samples.

This clonotype was picked up many times. J is TRBJ2-7 and V is TRBV6-5, with 8 nucleotides matching TRBD1. Per the germline V gene, CDR1 is MNHEY and CDR2 is SVGAGI. The CDR3 covers 13 residues. The junction had 12 bases not matched to a gene; V was cut back by 6 bases and J by 11 bases. The CDR3 bases are TGTGCCAGCAGCCCACCCACGACAGGGGAAGAGTACTTC. This translates into CASSPPTTGEEYF.

This clonotype was observed a handful of times. V usage is TRBV27 and J usage is TRBJ1-2; D ambiguous. This CDR3 contains 15 residues. The V end was cut by 1 base, the J end by 0 bases, with 9 bases between. Germline CDR1 and CDR2: MNHEY and SMNVEV (reference sequence). The CDR3 DNA is TGTGCCAGCAGTTTATTCCTCGGCACTAACTATGGCTACACCTTC. Residues: CASSLFLGTNYGYTF.

CDR3 bases: TGTGCCAGCAGCCAGACGATCCTAGCGGGGGACTACAATGAGCAGTTCTTC. This encodes CASSQTILAGDYNEQFF. This chain connects TRBV7-8 to TRBJ2-1, with TRBD2 identical over 10 bases. This CDR3 spans 17 amino acids. V lost 5 bases to trimming and J lost 3 bases; unmatched junction nucleotides: 10. CDR1 is SGHVS, CDR2 FQNEAQ, per germline.

This clonotype was seen ten or more times. The J gene is TRBJ2-2, the V gene TRBV3-1, with 8 bases identical to TRBD1. V trimming: 5 bases; J trimming: 0 bases; junction bases outside the gene matches: 5. The CDR3 covers 16 residues. Germline assignment: CDR1 LGHDT and CDR2 YNNKEL (reference sequence). The CDR3 coding sequence is TGTGCCAGCAGCAGACCGGGACAGGCGAACACCGGGGAGCTGTTTTTT. Translation gives CASSRPGQANTGELFF.

The J gene is TRBJ1-1, the V gene TRBV7-6, with D possibly matching TRBD1 (5 bases). V lost 5 bases and J lost 7, with 14 bases in between. The V gene's germline CDR1 is SGHVS and CDR2 FNYEAQ. The CDR3 loop spans 13 amino acids. The CDR3 spells CASSRAQEDEAFF. In DNA form, the CDR3 reads TGTGCCAGCAGCCGAGCACAGGAGGATGAAGCTTTCTTT.

This rearrangement joins TRBV12-5 to TRBJ2-1; 11 nucleotides match TRBD2. Trimming at V came to 5 bases and at J to 9 bases, leaving 9 bases not matched to a gene. This CDR3 spans 15 amino acids. Per the germline V gene, CDR1 is LGHNT and CDR2 is FRNRAP. CDR3 region: CASGLLAGGRGEQFF. The CDR3 DNA reads as TGTGCTAGTGGTCTGCTAGCGGGGGGTAGGGGTGAGCAGTTCTTC.

The chain has TRBV6-5 and TRBJ2-5; 7 bases line up with TRBD1. Germline V lookup: CDR1 MNHEY, CDR2 SVGAGI. V trimming: 4 bases; J trimming: 5 bases; junction bases outside the gene matches: 7. This CDR3 comprises 14 residues. As DNA, the CDR3 is TGTGCCAGCAGTTCACAGGGGCCGGGGGAGACCCAGTACTTC. It yields the protein CASSSQGPGETQYF.

The table lists this clonotype with a few counts. The chain recombines TRBV19 with TRBJ2-3; 12 nucleotides match TRBD2. Trimming at V came to 6 bases and at J to 7 bases, leaving 5 bases not matched to a gene. The CDR3 runs 14 residues. The germline gives CDR1 LNHDA, CDR2 SQIVND (reference sequence). The CDR3 sequence: CASRTSGGVHTQYF. CDR3 nucleotide sequence: TGTGCCAGTAGGACTAGCGGGGGAGTTCATACGCAGTATTTT.

A few counts support this clonotype. The V call is TRBV15, the J call TRBJ2-2; TRBD1 matches 11 bases. The V and J ends lost 1 base and 3 bases, in that order; junction bases with no gene match: 7. This CDR3 comprises 18 residues. Per the germline V gene, CDR1 is LNHNV and CDR2 is YYDKDF (reference sequence). For the CDR3, the DNA is TGTGCCACCAGCAGAGGGACAGGGGGCTGGTCTGACACCGGGGAGCTGTTTTTT. Protein sequence: CATSRGTGGWSDTGELFF.

This clonotype came up a few times. The rearrangement links TRBV11-1 to TRBJ2-5; D is tentatively TRBD1 or TRBD2 (5 bases each). The CDR3 has 16 amino acids. The V gene's germline CDR1 is SGHAT and CDR2 FQDESV (reference sequence). With 5 bases removed from V and 2 bases from J, the gap between germline ends came to 18 bases. In DNA form, the CDR3 reads TGTGCCAGCAGCCCGGGGCCCCCGCTACTTCAAGAGACCCAGTACTTC. This encodes CASSPGPPLLQETQYF.

This clonotype came up a few times. V and J are TRBV5-1 and TRBJ2-5; TRBD1 matches 8 bases. V lost 4 bases, J lost 3 bases, and 5 bases stayed unmatched. Looked up from germline, CDR1 is SGHRS and CDR2 is YFSETQ. This CDR3 spans 14 amino acids. The CDR3 protein is CASSPRGREETQYF. The CDR3 DNA is TGCGCCAGCAGCCCCAGGGGGCGCGAAGAGACCCAGTACTTC.

This clonotype was recorded at least ten times. The V gene is TRBV28, the J gene TRBJ2-4; TRBD2 might be the D (6 bases). The germline V and J ends were trimmed by 4 bases and 0 bases, with 13 bases remaining between them. CDR3 length: 16 amino acids. Looked up from germline, CDR1 is MDHEN and CDR2 is SYDVKM. The CDR3, as DNA: TGTGCCAGCAGTTACGGGAGACACTTAGCCAAAAACATTCAGTACTTC. It codes for CASSYGRHLAKNIQYF.

In its sample, this clonotype was seen many times. The chain carries TRBV4-1 and TRBJ2-5, with D perhaps matching TRBD1 or TRBD2 (5 bases each). Germline V lookup: CDR1 MGHRA, CDR2 YSYEKL. The germline V and J ends were trimmed by 3 bases and 4 bases, with 15 bases remaining between them. The CDR3 runs 15 residues. CDR3 DNA: TGCGCCAGCAGCCAGGATGGGACGAGCGTAGAGACCCAGTACTTC. This encodes CASSQDGTSVETQYF.

This chain joins TRBV28 and TRBJ2-7; D may be TRBD1 (5 bases). Germline V gene data show CDR1 as MDHEN and CDR2 as SYDVKM. The CDR3 contains 15 residues. Trimming took 5 bases from V and 5 from J, leaving 19 bases between them. The CDR3 nucleotides read TGTGCCAGCAGTCCCCCAGGGTTGGGGAAGCACGAGCAGTACTTC. Residues: CASSPPGLGKHEQYF. The full variable domain, rest sourced from reference TRBV28 and TRBJ2-7, is DVKVTQSSRYLVKRTGEKVFLECVQDMDHENMFWYRQDPGLGLRLIYFSYDVKMKEKGDIPEGYSVSREKKERFSLILESASTNQTSMYLCASSPPGLGKHEQYFGPGTRLTVT.

This clonotype was recorded at least ten times. The CDR3 protein is CASSLAPSGAYEQYF. The DNA of the CDR3 is TGTGCCAGCAGCTTAGCTCCTAGCGGGGCCTACGAGCAGTACTTC. The chain carries TRBV11-2 and TRBJ2-7; 9 positions agree with TRBD2. Germline V gene sequence: CDR1 SGHAT, CDR2 FQNNGV. Losses at the gene ends were 1 base for V and 2 bases for J; bases not matched to a gene: 3. The CDR3 sequence is 15 residues long. Supplemented by reference TRBV11-2 and TRBJ2-7, the full variable domain reads EAGVAQSPRYKIIEKRQSVAFWCNPISGHATLYWYQQILGQGPKLLIQFQNNGVVDDSQLPKDRFSAERLKGVDSTLKIQPAKLEDSAVYLCASSLAPSGAYEQYFGPGTRLTVT.